The entry below describes one T cell receptor (beta chain). Clones were sequenced by immunoSEQ multiplex PCR, and TCRdb holds only the in-frame ones, with some missing. This sample has about 70,000 clones, with 86% found just once. These data belong to a study of OX40 agonist ivuxolimab in advanced cancers. This CDR3 is 17 amino acids long. V was pared by 1 base and J by 0 bases, with 13 bases between. Germline CDR1 is KGHSH and CDR2 is LQKENI. The sequenced sample was CD4+ or CD8+ T cells sorted from blood, obtained in a trial of the OX40 agonist ivuxolimab. The rearrangement joins TRBV18 to TRBJ1-3; no clear D gene. This receptor was obtained from an adult with an advanced solid tumor such as melanoma, head and neck, liver or kidney cancer. CDR3 sequence (DNA): TGTGCCAGCTCACCACAATCGGGCCGGGCCTCTGGAAACACCATATATTTT. Amino acid sequence: CASSPQSGRASGNTIYF.